Listed here are 27 T cell receptor beta chains from one sample, sequenced in a study of Ad26.COV2.S vaccination and SARS-CoV-2 variants. Documented treatment: over 15 received Ad26.COV2.S at low or high dose, single or two shots; roughly 5 received placebo; per-sample allocation not given. The samples date from day 63 after the first vaccine or placebo injection. Some clones are missing from TCRdb's copy, which holds only in-frame ones; the method was immunoSEQ multiplex PCR. The repertoire holds roughly 350,000 clones, around 89% seen once, with 5.5% to 7% in the top ten. The sequencing used peripheral blood, collected in a trial of Ad26.COV2.S vaccine versus placebo. The source is a person aged 18-60 years who received the Ad26.COV2.S COVID-19 vaccine or a placebo.

The chain uses TRBV7-2 and TRBJ2-6; D is possibly TRBD1 (6 bases). The CDR3 has 16 amino acids. With 5 bases removed from V and 1 base from J, the gap between germline ends came to 12 bases. CDR1 is SGHTA and CDR2 is FQGNSA in the germline V gene. The CDR3 nucleotides read TGTGCCAGCAGCCTTCCGACAGGATCTGGGGCCAACGTCCTGACTTTC. Amino acid sequence: CASSLPTGSGANVLTF. The full variable domain, in which reference TRBV7-2 and TRBJ2-6 provide the parts outside the CDR3, is GAGVSQSPSNKVTEKGKDVELRCDPISGHTALYWYRQSLGQGLEFLIYFQGNSAPDKSGLPSDRFSAERTGGSVSTLTIQRTQQEDSAVYLCASSLPTGSGANVLTFGAGSRLTVL.

This rearrangement joins TRBV19 to TRBJ2-1; 9 bases are a match to TRBD2. Germline V gene lookup returns CDR1 LNHDA and CDR2 SQIVND (reference sequence). Unmatched junction bases numbered 4, after V lost 3 bases and J lost 7 bases. The CDR3 length is 14 residues. The CDR3: CASSMRLAGNEQFF. Written as DNA, the CDR3 is TGTGCCAGTAGTATGCGGCTAGCGGGGAATGAGCAGTTCTTC.

The genes are TRBV19 and TRBJ1-2, with 9 bases identical to TRBD1. Trimming took 5 bases from V and 4 from J; bases not matched to a gene: 8. The CDR3 contains 15 residues. Germline CDR1 and CDR2: LNHDA and SQIVND (reference sequence). The CDR3 reads CASSARQGVSYGYTF. The CDR3 DNA reads TGTGCCAGTAGTGCCCGACAGGGGGTTAGCTATGGCTACACCTTC.

This clone was seen more than once but under ten times. This rearrangement joins TRBV6-4 to TRBJ2-1; 9 nucleotides line up with TRBD2. This CDR3 comprises 16 residues. The V segment lost 3 bases and the J segment 5 bases; nucleotides outside the gene matches: 8. Germline values: CDR1 MRHNA, CDR2 SNTAGT. Here the CDR3 DNA reads TGTGCCAGCAGTGAGGTTAGCGGGAGTCCTAACAATGAGCAGTTCTTC. Translated, it gives CASSEVSGSPNNEQFF.

V gene TRBV6-6 combines with J gene TRBJ2-3; possibly TRBD1 for D (6 bases). CDR3 size: 17 residues. CDR1 is MNHNY, CDR2 SVGAGI, per germline (reference sequence). The ends were cut back, 5 bases at V and 0 bases at J, with 18 bases in the middle. The CDR3 DNA reads as TGTGCCAGCAGTCAATACCCGGACAGATTTAGCACAGATACGCAGTATTTT. It specifies CASSQYPDRFSTDTQYF.

In DNA form, the CDR3 reads TGTGCCAGCAGGCCCCCCGGGGACAGGGGGTACGAGCAGTACTTC. Translating gives CASRPPGDRGYEQYF. V is TRBV6-5 and J is TRBJ2-7, with 11 bases aligning to TRBD1. CDR1 and CDR2 (germline): MNHEY, SVGAGI. The CDR3 has 15 residues. The V and J ends lost 6 bases and 4 bases, in that order; junction bases with no gene match: 8.

The rearrangement uses TRBV5-1 and TRBJ2-5; TRBD1 aligns across 7 bases. The junction had 15 bases not matched to a gene; V was cut back by 0 bases and J by 4 bases. This CDR3 contains 18 residues. Germline CDR1 SGHRS, CDR2 YFSETQ. CDR3 sequence: CASSLGFETGLTSETQYF. CDR3 nucleotides: TGCGCCAGCAGCTTGGGGTTTGAGACAGGGTTGACGTCAGAGACCCAGTACTTC.

This rearrangement joins TRBV10-2 to TRBJ1-4; unclear D gene. The germline V gene has CDR1 WSHSY and CDR2 SAAADI. V lost 3 bases, J lost 7 bases, and 12 bases lay in between. The CDR3 has 14 amino acids. CDR3 nucleotides: TGCGCCAGCAGTGAACCAGGAGGCACTGAAAAACTGTTTTTT. Translation: CASSEPGGTEKLFF.

This clone has a single count. The chain joins TRBV5-6 to TRBJ2-4; tentative D call: TRBD1 (5 bases). V lost 4 bases, J lost 0 bases, and 11 bases lay in between. This CDR3 is 15 amino acids long. The germline V gene encodes CDR1 SGHDT and CDR2 YYEEEE. The CDR3 region is CASSQTGLAKNIQYF. The CDR3 DNA is TGTGCCAGCAGCCAAACAGGTCTAGCCAAAAACATTCAGTACTTC. Looking up the rest from reference TRBV5-6 and TRBJ2-4 gives the full variable domain: DAGVTQSPTHLIKTRGQQVTLRCSPKSGHDTVSWYQQALGQGPQFIFQYYEEEERQRGNFPDRFSGHQFPNYSSELNVNALLLGDSALYLCASSQTGLAKNIQYFGAGTRLSVL.

The chain employs TRBV27 and TRBJ1-1; 7 nucleotides align to TRBD1. The V gene's germline CDR1 is MNHEY and CDR2 SMNVEV (reference sequence). The CDR3 runs to 14 residues. V lost 4 bases to trimming and J lost 10 bases; unmatched junction nucleotides: 12. CDR3 protein: CASSWGLRQGGAFF. CDR3 bases: TGTGCCAGCAGTTGGGGTCTGAGACAGGGTGGAGCTTTCTTT.

The chain combines TRBV12-3 or TRBV12-4 with TRBJ2-1, with 10 bases identical to TRBD2. V was pared by 11 bases and J by 9 bases, with 10 bases of the junction left unmatched. The CDR3 has 13 amino acids. CDR3 in DNA: TGTGCCGGGAGAGCGGGGGGGCCCGGTGAGCAGTTCTTC. It is translated as CAGRAGGPGEQFF.

The chain carries TRBV5-1 and TRBJ1-1; 8 bases match TRBD1. This CDR3 comprises 12 residues. V shed 4 bases, J shed 6 bases, and the junction held 2 bases outside the gene matches. From germline, CDR1 is SGHRS and CDR2 YFSETQ. In DNA form, the CDR3 reads TGCGCCAGCAGCAGACAGGGGCCTGAAGCTTTCTTT. Translation gives CASSRQGPEAFF.

The chain recombines TRBV11-2 with TRBJ2-7; D call uncertain. The V gene's germline CDR1 is SGHAT and CDR2 FQNNGV. This CDR3 is built from 13 residues. Trimming took 7 bases from V and 3 from J, leaving 13 bases between them. CDR3 coding DNA: TGTGCCAGCACCCCGGACCGGTTCTACGAGCAGTACTTC. This gives the protein CASTPDRFYEQYF.

This chain links TRBV6-2 or TRBV6-3 with TRBJ2-5; D is undetermined. With 6 bases removed from V and 1 base from J, the gap between germline ends came to 18 bases. The germline CDR1 and CDR2 sequences are MNHEY and SVGEGT. This CDR3 region has 16 residues. The CDR3 nucleotides are TGTGCCAGCAGCCTTTCCGCCACTCGATTCCAAGAGACCCAGTACTTC. Translated: CASSLSATRFQETQYF.

The V gene is TRBV10-3, the J gene TRBJ2-3; 7 bases match TRBD2. CDR3 length: 13 amino acids. The germline gives CDR1 ENHRY, CDR2 SYGVKD. V gave up 7 bases and J gave up 4 bases; unmatched junction bases: 5. The CDR3 nucleotides read TGTGCCATCAATAAAGCGGGGTCAGATACGCAGTATTTT. It is translated as CAINKAGSDTQYF.

This rearrangement joins TRBV30 to TRBJ2-1; 11 bases map to TRBD1. V dropped 2 bases and J dropped 1; count of bases not matched to a gene: 10. The CDR3 is made up of 18 amino acids. CDR1 and CDR2 (germline): GTSNPN, SVGIG (reference sequence). This CDR3 is CAWSKRTGGIFSYNEQFF. The CDR3 nucleotides read TGTGCCTGGAGTAAGAGGACAGGGGGCATATTTTCCTACAATGAGCAGTTCTTC.

V and J are TRBV5-4 and TRBJ2-2; 12 bases agree with TRBD1. Per the germline V gene, CDR1 is SGHNT and CDR2 is YYREEE (reference sequence). The CDR3 has 16 amino acids. J gave up 6 bases and V 3 bases, and 6 bases lay outside the gene matches. The CDR3 loop reads CASSWGQGAKSGELFF. The CDR3 region has the DNA TGTGCCAGCAGCTGGGGACAGGGGGCAAAGTCCGGGGAGCTGTTTTTT.

V is TRBV5-1 and J is TRBJ2-5; 10 bases match TRBD1. The CDR3 has 15 residues. The junction had 4 bases not matched to a gene; V was cut back by 0 bases and J by 5 bases. The V gene's germline CDR1 is SGHRS and CDR2 YFSETQ. The CDR3 DNA reads as TGCGCCAGCAGCTTGGGACAGGGGGCTATTGAGACCCAGTACTTC. It is translated as CASSLGQGAIETQYF.

The gene calls are TRBV27 and TRBJ1-1, with D perhaps TRBD1 (6 bases). Germline assignment: CDR1 MNHEY and CDR2 SMNVEV (reference sequence). Trimming left V 0 bases short and J 6 bases short, with 8 bases between. The CDR3 length is 13 residues. In DNA, the CDR3 is TGTGCCAGCAGTTTATCTCGGACAGCTGAAGCTTTCTTT. It is translated as CASSLSRTAEAFF.

The chain has TRBV2 and TRBJ1-1; no firm D call. V was cut by 7 bases and J by 1 base, with 13 bases left in between. The CDR3 runs 14 residues. Germline V gives CDR1 SNHLY, CDR2 FYNNEI. The CDR3: CASNTLAGNTEAFF. The CDR3 DNA reads as TGTGCCAGCAACACCCTGGCAGGGAACACTGAAGCTTTCTTT.

This sequence joins TRBV19 and TRBJ1-4; D gene uncertain. Trimming left V 4 bases short and J 13 bases short, with 22 bases between. CDR3 length equals 15 residues. The germline V gene has CDR1 LNHDA and CDR2 SQIVND (reference sequence). DNA for the CDR3: TGTGCCAGTAGTACCGATTTCACCCGATCGGAGAGACTGTTTTTT. Protein product: CASSTDFTRSERLFF.

V and J are TRBV5-1 and TRBJ1-1, with 10 bases aligning to TRBD1. The CDR3 is 18 amino acids. CDR1 is SGHRS and CDR2 is YFSETQ in the germline V gene. V shed 0 bases, J shed 0 bases, and the junction held 8 bases outside the gene matches. The DNA for the CDR3 is TGCGCCAGCAGCTTGGCCACCGGGACAGGGGCGGTGAACACTGAAGCTTTCTTT. It specifies CASSLATGTGAVNTEAFF.

The chain recombines TRBV7-9 with TRBJ2-7, with D unresolved. CDR1 is SEHNR and CDR2 is FQNEAQ in the germline V gene (reference sequence). The CDR3 is 12 amino acids. V lost 2 bases and J lost 6, with 8 bases in between. CDR3 in amino acids: CASSLSLGEQYF. The CDR3 DNA reads TGTGCCAGCAGCTTAAGTCTGGGCGAGCAGTACTTC.

This clone was seen a few times. This chain joins TRBV7-9 and TRBJ1-4, with a possible D match to TRBD1 (6 bases). V was shortened by 5 bases and J by 5 bases, with 21 bases between the two germline ends. This CDR3 region has 17 residues. CDR1 and CDR2 (germline): SEHNR, FQNEAQ (reference sequence). CDR3 sequence (DNA): TGTGCCAGCAGCCCTACCCCATTAACAGGGATAAATGAAAAACTGTTTTTT. Translation gives CASSPTPLTGINEKLFF.

The rearrangement links TRBV7-9 to TRBJ1-4; 7 nucleotides align to TRBD1. V lost 6 bases and J lost 8; bases outside the gene matches: 12. Germline V gene data show CDR1 as SEHNR and CDR2 as FQNEAQ (reference sequence). The CDR3 covers 15 residues. This chain's CDR3 is CASRPETGDREKLFF. In nucleotides, the CDR3 is TGTGCCAGCAGGCCTGAAACAGGGGATCGGGAAAAACTGTTTTTT.

The J gene is TRBJ1-2, the V gene TRBV7-3, with TRBD1 matching 7 bases. This CDR3 contains 13 residues. Per germline, CDR1 SGHTA and CDR2 FQGTGA. V gave up 5 bases and J gave up 4 bases; unmatched junction bases: 4. The CDR3: CASSTRQGYGYTF. The CDR3 nucleotides are TGTGCCAGCAGCACCCGACAGGGCTATGGCTACACCTTC. Full variable domain (rest looked up from reference TRBV7-3 and TRBJ1-2): GAGVSQTPSNKVTEKGKYVELRCDPISGHTALYWYRQSLGQGPEFLIYFQGTGAADDSGLPNDRFFAVRPEGSVSTLKIQRTERGDSAVYLCASSTRQGYGYTFGSGTRLTVV.

The rearrangement links TRBV19 to TRBJ1-4; TRBD1 might be the D (6 bases). The V gene's germline CDR1 is LNHDA and CDR2 SQIVND (reference sequence). V lost 4 bases, J lost 5 bases, and 14 bases lay in between. The CDR3 runs 15 residues. DNA of the CDR3: TGTGCCAGTAGTACCACAGGGAGGATAAATGAAAAACTGTTTTTT. Its translation: CASSTTGRINEKLFF.